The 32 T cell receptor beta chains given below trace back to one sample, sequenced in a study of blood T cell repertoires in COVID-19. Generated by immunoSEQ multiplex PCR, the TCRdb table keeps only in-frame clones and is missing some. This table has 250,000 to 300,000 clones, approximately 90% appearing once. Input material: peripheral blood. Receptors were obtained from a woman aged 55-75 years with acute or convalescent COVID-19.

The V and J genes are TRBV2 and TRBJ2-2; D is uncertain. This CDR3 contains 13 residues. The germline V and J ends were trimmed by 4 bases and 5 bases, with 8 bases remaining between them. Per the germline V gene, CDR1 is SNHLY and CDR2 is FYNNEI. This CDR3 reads CASSGIGTGELFF. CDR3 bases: TGTGCCAGCAGTGGAATCGGGACCGGGGAGCTGTTTTTT.

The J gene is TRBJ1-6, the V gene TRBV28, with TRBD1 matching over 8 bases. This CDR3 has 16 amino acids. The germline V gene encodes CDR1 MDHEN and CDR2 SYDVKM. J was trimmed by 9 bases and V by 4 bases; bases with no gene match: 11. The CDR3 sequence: CASSSPWTGNVSPLHF. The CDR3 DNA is TGTGCCAGCAGTTCCCCTTGGACAGGGAATGTTTCACCCCTCCACTTT.

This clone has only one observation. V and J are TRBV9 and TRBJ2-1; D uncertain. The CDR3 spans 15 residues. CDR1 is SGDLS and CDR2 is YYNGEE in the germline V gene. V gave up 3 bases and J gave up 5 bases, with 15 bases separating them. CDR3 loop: CASSEVSTKNNEQFF. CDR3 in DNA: TGTGCCAGCAGCGAGGTTAGTACTAAGAACAATGAGCAGTTCTTC.

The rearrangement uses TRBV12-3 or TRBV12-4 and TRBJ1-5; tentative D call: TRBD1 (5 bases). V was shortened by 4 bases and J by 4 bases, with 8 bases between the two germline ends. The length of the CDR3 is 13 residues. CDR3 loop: CASSYDSNQPQHF. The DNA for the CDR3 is TGTGCCAGCAGTTATGACAGTAATCAGCCCCAGCATTTT.

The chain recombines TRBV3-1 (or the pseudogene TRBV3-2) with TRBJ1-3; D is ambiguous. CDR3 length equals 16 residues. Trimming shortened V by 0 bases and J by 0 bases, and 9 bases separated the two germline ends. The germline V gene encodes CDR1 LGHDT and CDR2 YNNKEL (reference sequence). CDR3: CASSQERVSSGNTIYF. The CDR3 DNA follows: TGTGCCAGCAGCCAAGAACGGGTCAGCTCTGGAAACACCATATATTTT.

CDR3 sequence reads: CASKSLSSSYNEQFF. The CDR3 nucleotides are TGTGCCAGTAAGTCCCTAAGTAGTTCCTACAATGAGCAGTTCTTC. The V call is TRBV19, the J call TRBJ2-1; D is unclear. Deletions cut 7 bases from V and 1 base from J, with 14 bases between. The CDR3 runs to 15 residues. Germline CDR1 and CDR2: LNHDA and SQIVND (reference sequence).

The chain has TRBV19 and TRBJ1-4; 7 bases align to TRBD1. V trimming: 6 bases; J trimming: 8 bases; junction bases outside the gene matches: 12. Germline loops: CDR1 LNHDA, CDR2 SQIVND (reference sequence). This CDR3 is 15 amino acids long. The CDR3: CASRRQGTPEEKLFF. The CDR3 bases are TGTGCCAGTAGACGACAGGGAACTCCGGAGGAAAAACTGTTTTTT.

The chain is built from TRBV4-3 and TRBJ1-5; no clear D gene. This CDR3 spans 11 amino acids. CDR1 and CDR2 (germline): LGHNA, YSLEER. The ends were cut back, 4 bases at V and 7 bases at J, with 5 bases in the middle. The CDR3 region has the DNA TGCGCCAGCAGCCGCAGACAGCCCCAGCATTTT. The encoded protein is CASSRRQPQHF.

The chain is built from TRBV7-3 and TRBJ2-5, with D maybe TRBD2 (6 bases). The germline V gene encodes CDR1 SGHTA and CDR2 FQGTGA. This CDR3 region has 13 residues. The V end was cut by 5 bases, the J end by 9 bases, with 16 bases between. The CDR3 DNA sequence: TGTGCCAGCAGCAACTCCTACGGAGGGGCCCAGTACTTC. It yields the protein CASSNSYGGAQYF.

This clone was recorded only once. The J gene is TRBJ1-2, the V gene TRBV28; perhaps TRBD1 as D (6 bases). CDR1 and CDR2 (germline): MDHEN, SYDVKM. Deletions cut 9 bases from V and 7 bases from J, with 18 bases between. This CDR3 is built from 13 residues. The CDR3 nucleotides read TGTGCCAGTTGCGAGGGGGTCTACGGTGGCTACACCTTC. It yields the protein CASCEGVYGGYTF.

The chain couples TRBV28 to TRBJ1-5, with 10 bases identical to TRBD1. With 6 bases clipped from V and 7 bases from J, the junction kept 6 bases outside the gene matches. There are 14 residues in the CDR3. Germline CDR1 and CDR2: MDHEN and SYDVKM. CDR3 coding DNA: TGTGCCAGCAGGATGGGACAGGGGATCCAGCCCCAGCATTTT. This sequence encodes CASRMGQGIQPQHF.

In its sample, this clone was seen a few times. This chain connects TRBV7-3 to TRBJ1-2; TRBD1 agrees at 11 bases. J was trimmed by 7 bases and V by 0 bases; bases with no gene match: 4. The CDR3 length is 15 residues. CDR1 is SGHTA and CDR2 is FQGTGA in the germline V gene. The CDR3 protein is CASSLTGQGEAGYTF. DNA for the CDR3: TGTGCCAGCAGCTTAACGGGACAGGGGGAGGCTGGCTACACCTTC.

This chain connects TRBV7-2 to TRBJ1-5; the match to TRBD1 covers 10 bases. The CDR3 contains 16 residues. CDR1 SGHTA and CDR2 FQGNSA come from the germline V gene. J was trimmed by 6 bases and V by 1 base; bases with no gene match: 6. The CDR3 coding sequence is TGTGCCAGCAGCTTAGTAGGGACAGGGGCCGGTCAGCCCCAGCATTTT. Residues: CASSLVGTGAGQPQHF.

CDR3 in DNA: TGTGCCAGCAGTTTACGAGTAACCGGTGCAGATACGCAGTATTTT. Encoded protein: CASSLRVTGADTQYF. The V gene is TRBV28, the J gene TRBJ2-3, with unresolved D. CDR3 length: 15 residues. Trimming cost V 2 bases and J 4 bases, with 13 bases left between them. Germline CDR1 is MDHEN and CDR2 is SYDVKM.

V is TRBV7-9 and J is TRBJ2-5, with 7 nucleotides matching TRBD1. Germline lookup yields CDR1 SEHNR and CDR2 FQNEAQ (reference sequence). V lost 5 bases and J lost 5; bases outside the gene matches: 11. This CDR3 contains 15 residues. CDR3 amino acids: CASSPPDRDRETQYF. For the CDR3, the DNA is TGTGCCAGCAGCCCCCCTGACAGGGATCGGGAGACCCAGTACTTC.

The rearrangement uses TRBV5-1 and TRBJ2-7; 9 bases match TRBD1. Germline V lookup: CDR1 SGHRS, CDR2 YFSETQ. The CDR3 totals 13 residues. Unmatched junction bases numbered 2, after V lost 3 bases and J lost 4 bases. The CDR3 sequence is CASSWGQGYEQYF. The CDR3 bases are TGCGCCAGCAGCTGGGGACAGGGTTACGAGCAGTACTTC.

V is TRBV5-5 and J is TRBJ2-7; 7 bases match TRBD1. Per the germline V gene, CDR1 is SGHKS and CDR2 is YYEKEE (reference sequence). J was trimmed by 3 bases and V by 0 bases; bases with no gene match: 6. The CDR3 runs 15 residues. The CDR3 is CASSLAGQVIYEQYF. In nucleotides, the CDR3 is TGTGCCAGCAGCTTGGCCGGACAGGTGATCTACGAGCAGTACTTC.

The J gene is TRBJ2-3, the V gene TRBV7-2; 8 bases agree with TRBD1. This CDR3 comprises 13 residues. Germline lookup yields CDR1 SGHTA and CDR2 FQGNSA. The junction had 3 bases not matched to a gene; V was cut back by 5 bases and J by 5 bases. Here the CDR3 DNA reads TGTGCCAGCAGCCAGACAGGGGTAGATACGCAGTATTTT. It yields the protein CASSQTGVDTQYF.

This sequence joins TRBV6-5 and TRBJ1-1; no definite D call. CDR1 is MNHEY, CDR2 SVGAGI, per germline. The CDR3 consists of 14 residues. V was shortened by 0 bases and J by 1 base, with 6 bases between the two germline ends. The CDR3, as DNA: TGTGCCAGCAGTTACTCGACAACGAACACTGAAGCTTTCTTT. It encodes CASSYSTTNTEAFF.

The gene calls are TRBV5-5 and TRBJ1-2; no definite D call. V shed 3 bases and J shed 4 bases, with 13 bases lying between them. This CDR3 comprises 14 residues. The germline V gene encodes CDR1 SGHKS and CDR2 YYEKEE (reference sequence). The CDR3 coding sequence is TGTGCCAGCAGCTCCCACCGAGGAACCTATGGCTACACCTTC. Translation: CASSSHRGTYGYTF.

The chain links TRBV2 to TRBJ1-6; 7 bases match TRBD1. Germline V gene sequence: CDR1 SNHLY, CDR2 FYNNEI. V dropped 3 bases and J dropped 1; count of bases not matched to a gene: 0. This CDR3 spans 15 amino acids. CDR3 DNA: TGTGCCAGCAGTGAGGGACAGTCCTATAATTCACCCCTCCACTTT. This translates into CASSEGQSYNSPLHF.

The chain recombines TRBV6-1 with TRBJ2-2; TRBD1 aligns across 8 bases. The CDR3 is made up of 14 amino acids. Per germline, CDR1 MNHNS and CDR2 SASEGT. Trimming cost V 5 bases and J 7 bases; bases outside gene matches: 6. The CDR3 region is CASSPTGVSGELFF. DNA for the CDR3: TGTGCCAGCAGTCCGACAGGGGTCAGCGGGGAGCTGTTTTTT.

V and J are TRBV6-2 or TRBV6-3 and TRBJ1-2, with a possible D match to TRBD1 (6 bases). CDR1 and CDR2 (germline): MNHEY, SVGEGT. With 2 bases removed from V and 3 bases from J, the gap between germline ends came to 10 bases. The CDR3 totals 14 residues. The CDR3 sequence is CASSYPQGHYGYTF. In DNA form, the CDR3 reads TGTGCCAGCAGTTACCCACAGGGACACTATGGCTACACCTTC.

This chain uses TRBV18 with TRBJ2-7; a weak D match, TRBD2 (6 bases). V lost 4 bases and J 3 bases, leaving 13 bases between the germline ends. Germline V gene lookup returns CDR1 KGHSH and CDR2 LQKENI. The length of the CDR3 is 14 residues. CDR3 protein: CASSRASANYEQYF. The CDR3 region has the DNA TGTGCCAGCTCACGGGCTAGCGCGAACTACGAGCAGTACTTC. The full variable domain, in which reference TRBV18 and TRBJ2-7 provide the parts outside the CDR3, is NAGVMQNPRHLVRRRGQEARLRCSPMKGHSHVYWYRQLPEEGLKFMVYLQKENIIDESGMPKERFSAEFPKEGPSILRIQQVVRGDSAAYFCASSRASANYEQYFGPGTRLTVT.

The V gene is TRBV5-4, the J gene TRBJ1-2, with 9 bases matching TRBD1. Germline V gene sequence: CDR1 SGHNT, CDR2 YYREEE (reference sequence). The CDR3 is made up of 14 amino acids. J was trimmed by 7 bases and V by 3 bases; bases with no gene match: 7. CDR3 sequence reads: CASSSGQGFGGYTF. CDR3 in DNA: TGTGCCAGCAGCTCGGGACAGGGCTTTGGTGGCTACACCTTC.

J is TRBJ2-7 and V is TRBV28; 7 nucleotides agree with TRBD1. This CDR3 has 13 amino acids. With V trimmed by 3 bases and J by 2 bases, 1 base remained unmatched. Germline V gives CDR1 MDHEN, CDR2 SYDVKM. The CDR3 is CASSLGQPYEQYF. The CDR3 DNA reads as TGTGCCAGCAGTTTGGGACAGCCCTACGAGCAGTACTTC.

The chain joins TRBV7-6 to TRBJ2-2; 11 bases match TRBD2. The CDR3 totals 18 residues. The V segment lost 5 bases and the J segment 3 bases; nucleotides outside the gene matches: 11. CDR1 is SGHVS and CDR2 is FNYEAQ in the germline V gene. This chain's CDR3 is CASSIRSGRAADTGELFF. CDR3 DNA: TGTGCCAGCAGCATACGTAGCGGGAGGGCCGCGGACACCGGGGAGCTGTTTTTT.

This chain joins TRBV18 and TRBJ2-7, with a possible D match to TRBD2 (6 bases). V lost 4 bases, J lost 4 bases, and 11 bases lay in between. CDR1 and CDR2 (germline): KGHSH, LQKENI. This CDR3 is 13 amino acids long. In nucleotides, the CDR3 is TGTGCCAGCTCACTTCCAGGGACTTACGAGCAGTACTTC. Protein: CASSLPGTYEQYF.

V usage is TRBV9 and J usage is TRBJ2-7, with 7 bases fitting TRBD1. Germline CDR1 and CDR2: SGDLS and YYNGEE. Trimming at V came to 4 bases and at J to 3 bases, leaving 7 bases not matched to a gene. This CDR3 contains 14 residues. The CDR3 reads CASSFGTDIYEQYF. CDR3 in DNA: TGTGCCAGCAGCTTCGGGACAGATATCTACGAGCAGTACTTC.

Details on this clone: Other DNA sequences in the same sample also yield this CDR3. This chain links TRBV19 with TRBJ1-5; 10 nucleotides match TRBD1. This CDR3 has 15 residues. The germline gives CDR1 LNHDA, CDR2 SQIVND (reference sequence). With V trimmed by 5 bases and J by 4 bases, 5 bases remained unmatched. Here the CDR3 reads CASSPGQGNNQPQHF. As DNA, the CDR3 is TGTGCCAGTAGTCCGGGACAGGGGAATAATCAGCCCCAGCATTTT.

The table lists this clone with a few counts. This CDR3 reads CASSRSPRSNTGELFF. In DNA, the CDR3 is TGTGCCAGTAGTCGTTCTCCCCGTTCGAACACCGGGGAGCTGTTTTTT. The rearrangement uses TRBV19 and TRBJ2-2; D gene unclear. Germline V lookup: CDR1 LNHDA, CDR2 SQIVND (reference sequence). Trimming cost V 5 bases and J 0 bases, with 13 bases left between them. This CDR3 comprises 16 residues.

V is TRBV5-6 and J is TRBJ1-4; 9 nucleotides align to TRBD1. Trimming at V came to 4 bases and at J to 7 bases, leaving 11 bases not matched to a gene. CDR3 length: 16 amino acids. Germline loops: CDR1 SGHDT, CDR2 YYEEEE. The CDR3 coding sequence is TGTGCCAGCAGCGCCCCGGGACAGGGTCTTAGTGAAAAACTGTTTTTT. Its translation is CASSAPGQGLSEKLFF.